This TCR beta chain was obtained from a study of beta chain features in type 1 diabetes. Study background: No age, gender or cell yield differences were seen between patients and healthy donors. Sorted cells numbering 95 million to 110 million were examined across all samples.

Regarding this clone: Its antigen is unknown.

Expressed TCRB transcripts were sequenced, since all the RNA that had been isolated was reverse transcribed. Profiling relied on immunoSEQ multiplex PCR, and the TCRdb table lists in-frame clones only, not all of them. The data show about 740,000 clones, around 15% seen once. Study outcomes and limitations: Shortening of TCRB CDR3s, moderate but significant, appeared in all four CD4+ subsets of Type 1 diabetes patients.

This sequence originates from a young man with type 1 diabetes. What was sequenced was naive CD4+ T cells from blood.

This CDR3 is CASIRVATYTEAFF. CDR3 coding DNA: TGTGCCAGCATTCGGGTAGCAACTTACACTGAAGCTTTCTTT. V and J are TRBV28 and TRBJ1-1, with D unclear. CDR1 is MDHEN and CDR2 is SYDVKM in the germline V gene. Trimming pared 7 bases from V and 3 bases from J, leaving 15 bases between. This CDR3 contains 14 residues.